A selection of T cell receptor beta chains follows, all from one sample in a study of T cells expressing NK-cell markers. TCRdb re-called the 5' RACE reads and catalogs CDR3 proteins one per entry, DNA excluded. Recorded here are about 460,000 distinct CDR3 sequences; the top ten clones represent over 1.1%. The sequenced material came from blood T cells: a sorted CD56 or NKG2C T cell subset, CD4+ or CD8+ T cells, or bulk PBMC T cells (not recorded which). The receptors here all came from a woman between 45 and 65 years old in good health. CDR3s include the opening cysteine and the closing phenylalanine or tryptophan. Each record gives: V gene, J gene, CDR3 protein.

TRBV5-1	TRBJ2-5	CASSPGTSGSQTQYF
TRBV19	TRBJ1-1	CASQGVVTEAFF
TRBV5-1	TRBJ2-1	CASSHLQTVKTYNEQFF
TRBV20-1	TRBJ2-1	CSASGLAGQFF
TRBV6-2/TRBV6-3	TRBJ2-7	CASSPTAGEQYF
TRBV30	TRBJ2-1	CAWSKPGRVTYNEQFF
TRBV5-1	TRBJ2-7	CASSPGTSGTYEQYF
TRBV20-1	TRBJ2-5	CSADSRGGTSGSRGLQETQYF
TRBV5-1	TRBJ2-5	CASSLAWGDRSETQYF
TRBV7-9	TRBJ2-7	CASSEDRLASSYEQYF
TRBV4-2	TRBJ1-2	CASSQTGRGSYGYTF
TRBV5-1	TRBJ1-1	CASSLQVPNTEAFF
TRBV5-1	TRBJ2-3	CASSLSHTDTQYF
TRBV7-9	TRBJ2-7	CASSLPPPGSEQYF
TRBV3-1	TRBJ1-5	CASSRNPGGNQPQHF